This is a list of T cell receptor beta chains from one sample in a study of T cells expressing NK-cell markers. Each CDR3 protein gets one entry in TCRdb, which reprocessed the 5' RACE reads and gives no DNA. The listing contains some 440,000 distinct CDR3 sequences. The sample consisted of blood T cells: a sorted CD56 or NKG2C T cell subset, CD4+ or CD8+ T cells, or bulk PBMC T cells (not recorded which). These receptors were taken from a woman aged 45-65 years in good health. CDR3s include the opening cysteine and the closing phenylalanine or tryptophan.

V	J	CDR3
TRBV14	TRBJ2-3	CASSPGVRRSTDTQYF
TRBV2	TRBJ2-1	CATQGLAGEQFF
TRBV5-1	TRBJ2-3	CASSRDSTDTQYF
TRBV25-1	TRBJ1-5	CASSEWGGDRNQPQHF
TRBV10-3	TRBJ2-4	CAISETGTTTKNIQYF
TRBV3-1	TRBJ2-5	CASQTSGSIRETQYF
TRBV19	TRBJ1-2	CASSIGGEFYGYTF
TRBV7-8	TRBJ2-1	CASSFTGLDPYNEQFF
TRBV10-3	TRBJ2-1	CAISESTRELEQFF
TRBV19	TRBJ2-1	CASSMREGQYNEQFF
TRBV7-3	TRBJ2-2	CASGSGTGELFF
TRBV12-3/TRBV12-4	TRBJ2-2	CASSLAVAGELFF
TRBV24-1	TRBJ2-2	CATSVSGANTGELFF
TRBV29-1	TRBJ1-1	CSVEAPPQDTEAFF
TRBV2	TRBJ2-7	CATRGFGTYEQYF
TRBV29-1	TRBJ2-4	CSGEGGNIQYF
TRBV12-3/TRBV12-4	TRBJ2-2	CASKLRETTGELFF
TRBV3-1	TRBJ2-1	CASSQVSGKGNEQFF
TRBV20-1	TRBJ2-5	CSATRLAGFGGQETQYF
TRBV20-1	TRBJ2-5	CSAGLDPGQETQYF
TRBV29-1	TRBJ2-3	CSVDGPTDTQYF
TRBV12-3/TRBV12-4	TRBJ1-5	CASIGEGNQPQHF
TRBV19	TRBJ1-1	CASSEGLYEAFF
TRBV5-1	TRBJ2-1	CASSLPRAGAPSSYNEQFF
TRBV3-1	TRBJ2-1	CASSQASRDRINEQFF
TRBV7-3	TRBJ2-1	CASSLSLANNEQFF
TRBV24-1	TRBJ2-6	CATSDSWTAGANVLTF
TRBV3-1	TRBJ2-5	CASSQPGTSGSGGETQYF
TRBV24-1	TRBJ2-1	CATSDLHAGTGDYNEQFF
TRBV12-3/TRBV12-4	TRBJ1-6	CASSLRQNSPLHF
TRBV7-9	TRBJ2-2	CASSLGTNRYTGELFF
TRBV7-9	TRBJ2-5	CASSPGGVETQYF
TRBV12-3/TRBV12-4	TRBJ2-7	CASSLGVSSEQYF
TRBV12-3/TRBV12-4	TRBJ2-2	CASSGVGVNTGELFF
TRBV29-1	TRBJ1-1	CSVELPLMNTEAFF
TRBV18	TRBJ2-5	CASSQPPETQYF
TRBV30	TRBJ2-1	CAWASGRSKRSYNEQFF
TRBV5-6	TRBJ1-2	CASSWGLRVEDGYTF
TRBV18	TRBJ2-3	CASSLLRLAGDSGTDTQYF
TRBV5-1	TRBJ2-1	CASSWRTGDYSYNEQFF
TRBV7-9	TRBJ1-1	CASTQQGPMNTEAFF
TRBV11-2	TRBJ2-6	CASSLGGLLVSGANVLTF
TRBV6-1	TRBJ1-1	CASMATGRGTEAFF
TRBV6-5	TRBJ1-2	CASSDRVYGYTF
TRBV5-1	TRBJ1-1	CASAGFPGTEAFF
TRBV28	TRBJ1-5	CASSRGGADNQPQHF
TRBV29-1	TRBJ2-5	CSVVREQETQYF
TRBV19	TRBJ1-5	CASMSREGRPQHF